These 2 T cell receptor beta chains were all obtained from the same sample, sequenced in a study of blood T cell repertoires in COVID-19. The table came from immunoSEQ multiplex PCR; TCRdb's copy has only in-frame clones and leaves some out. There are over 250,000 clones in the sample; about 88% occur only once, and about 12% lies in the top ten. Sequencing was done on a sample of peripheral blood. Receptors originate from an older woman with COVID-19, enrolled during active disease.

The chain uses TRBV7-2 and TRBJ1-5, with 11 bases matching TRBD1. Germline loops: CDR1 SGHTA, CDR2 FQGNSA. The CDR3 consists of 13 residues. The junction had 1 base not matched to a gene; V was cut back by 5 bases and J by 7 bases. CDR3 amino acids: CASSGTGGQPQHF. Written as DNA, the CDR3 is TGTGCCAGCAGCGGGACAGGGGGACAGCCCCAGCATTTT.

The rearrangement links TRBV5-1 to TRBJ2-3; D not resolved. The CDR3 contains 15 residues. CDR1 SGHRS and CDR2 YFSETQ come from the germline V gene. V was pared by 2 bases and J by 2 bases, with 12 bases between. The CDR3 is CASSFGPSDTDTQYF. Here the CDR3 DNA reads TGCGCCAGCAGCTTTGGCCCGAGCGACACAGATACGCAGTATTTT. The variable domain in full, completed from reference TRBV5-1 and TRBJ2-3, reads KAGVTQTPRYLIKTRGQQVTLSCSPISGHRSVSWYQQTPGQGLQFLFEYFSETQRNKGNFPGRFSGRQFSNSRSEMNVSTLELGDSALYLCASSFGPSDTDTQYFGPGTRLTVL.